This TCR beta chain was sequenced for a study of T cells after posttransplantation cyclophosphamide. TCRdb's copy holds only in-frame clones and misses some; the assay was immunoSEQ multiplex PCR. The sample lists fewer than 25,000 clones, over 95% occurring once. Germline-derived CDR1 and CDR2 are LNHDA and SQIVND (reference sequence). The CDR3 has 13 residues. Cells defined as naive were viable CD3+CD4+ or CD3+CD8+ and CCR7+CD45RA+CD45RO-CD95-CD27+CD28+. As concerns this clone: A junction end diverges from the germline sequence, so it may reflect a read error. This sample also contains other DNA sequences that code for the same CDR3.

Sequenced: naive CD4+ T cells sorted from PBMCs. The chain links TRBV19 to TRBJ1-6; TRBD1 matches at 8 bases. The TCR originated in a man in his forties or fifties in good health, CMV-negative, and a related stem cell transplant donor. The CDR3 region has the DNA TGTGCCAGTAATGACAGGGGAAATTCCCCCCTCCACTTT. This translates into CASNDRGNSPLHF.